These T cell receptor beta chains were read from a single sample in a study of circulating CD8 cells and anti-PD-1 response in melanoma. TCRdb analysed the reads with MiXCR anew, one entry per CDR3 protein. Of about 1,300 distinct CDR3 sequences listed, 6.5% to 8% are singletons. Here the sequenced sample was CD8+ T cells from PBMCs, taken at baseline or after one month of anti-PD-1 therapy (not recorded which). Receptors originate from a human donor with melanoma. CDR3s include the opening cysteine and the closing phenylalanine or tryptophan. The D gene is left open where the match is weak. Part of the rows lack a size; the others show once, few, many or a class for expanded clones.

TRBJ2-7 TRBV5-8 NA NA TGTGCCGGGGGGAACGAGCAGCACTTC CAGGNEQHF
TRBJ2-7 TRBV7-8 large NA TGTGCCAGCAGCTTAGCGCAAGGCGACGAGCAGTACTTC CASSLAQGDEQYF
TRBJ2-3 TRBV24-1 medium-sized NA TGTGCCACCAGTGAACGCACAGATACGCAGTATTTT CATSERTDTQYF
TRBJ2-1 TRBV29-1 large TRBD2 TGCAGCGTTGTCAGCGGGAGCTCCTACAATGAGCAGTTCTTC CSVVSGSSYNEQFF
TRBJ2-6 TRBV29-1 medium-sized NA TGCAGCGTTAATGCAGGGTTGGGGGCCAACGTCCTGACTTTC CSVNAGLGANVLTF
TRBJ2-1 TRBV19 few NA TGTGCCAGTAGTATCGGGCTAGGGATCTACAATGAGCAGTTCTTC CASSIGLGIYNEQFF
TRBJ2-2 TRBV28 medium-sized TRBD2 TGTGCCAGCAGTTGGGGACTAGGAGGGGACACCGGGGAGCTGTTTTTT CASSWGLGGDTGELFF
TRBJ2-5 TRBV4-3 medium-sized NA TGCGCCAGCAGCCTAAGGGGGAGAGAGACCCAGTACTTC CASSLRGRETQYF
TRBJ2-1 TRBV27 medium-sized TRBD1 TGTGCCAGCAGTTTATGGCGGGACAGGAGGGGCAATGAGCAGTTCTTC CASSLWRDRRGNEQFF
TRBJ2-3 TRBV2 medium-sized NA TGTGCCAGCAGAGGGGGTTCTAGCACAGATACGCAGTATTTT CASRGGSSTDTQYF
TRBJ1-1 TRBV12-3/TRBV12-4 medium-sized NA TGTGCCAGCAGTCTATTTAACACTGAAGCTTTCTTT CASSLFNTEAFF
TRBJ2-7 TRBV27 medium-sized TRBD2 TGTGCCTCGCGGCGGGGGGTCGAGCAGTACTTC CASRRGVEQYF
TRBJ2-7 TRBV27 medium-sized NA TGTGCCAGCAGTCCAGGGAAGGGTTACGAGCAGTACTTC CASSPGKGYEQYF
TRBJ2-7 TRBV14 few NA TGTGCCAGCAGCCTGCTGGATAAGAAAATAGCCTACGAGCAGTACTTC CASSLLDKKIAYEQYF
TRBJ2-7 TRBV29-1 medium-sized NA TGCAGCGCTGTGGGGACCGGGCTCCTGATTAGACAGTACTTC CSAVGTGLLIRQYF
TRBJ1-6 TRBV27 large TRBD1 TGTGCCAGCAGTTCCCCGCGGACAGGGGGGATGAATTCACCCCTCCACTTT CASSSPRTGGMNSPLHF
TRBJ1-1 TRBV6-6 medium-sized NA TGTGCCAGCAGGCCACAGGACCACACTGAAGCTTTCTTT CASRPQDHTEAFF
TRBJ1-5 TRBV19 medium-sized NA TGTGCCAGTAGTGATTTCGAGCCAGATACGCAGCATTTT CASSDFEPDTQHF
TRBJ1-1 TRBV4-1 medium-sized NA TGCGCCAGCAGCGAAGACCGGGCCCCGGGAACTGAAGCTTTCTTT CASSEDRAPGTEAFF
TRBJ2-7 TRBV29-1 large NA TGCAGCGTTATCGGGACAAAACCGTCCTACGAGCAGTACTTC CSVIGTKPSYEQYF
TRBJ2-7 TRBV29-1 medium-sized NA TGCAGCGTTGAAGATGGAGAAGGATCGGCCGAGCAGTACTTC CSVEDGEGSAEQYF
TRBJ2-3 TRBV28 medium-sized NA TGTGCCAGCAGTTTAGGACTTTCTACTAGCACAGATACGCAGTATTTT CASSLGLSTSTDTQYF